A selection of T cell receptor beta chains follows, all from one sample in a study of blood T cell repertoires in COVID-19. Repertoires were generated with immunoSEQ multiplex PCR, while TCRdb's copy carries only in-frame clones and drops some. There are about 11,000 clones in the sample; 84% occur only once, and approximately 31% lies in the top ten. Sequenced: peripheral blood. Receptors were obtained from a middle-aged man with active COVID-19. The CDR3 runs from the conserved cysteine through the conserved F or W. Fields, in order: CDR3 protein, CDR3 DNA, J gene, D gene, V gene, CDR3 length, clone size. D genes are given only for firm matches. Clone sizes are given selectively: once, few, many, or a class where the clone is expanded.

CDR3aa: CASSDWGEEDF
CDR3nt: TGTGCCAGCAGCGACTGGGGAGAGGAGGACTTC
j_gene: TRBJ2-7
d_gene: -
v_gene: TRBV6-2/TRBV6-3
len: 11
abundance: -

CDR3aa: CASSPQGVPYGYTF
CDR3nt: TGTGCCAGTAGTCCACAGGGGGTTCCCTATGGCTACACCTTC
j_gene: TRBJ1-2
d_gene: TRBD1
v_gene: TRBV6-5
len: 14
abundance: -

CDR3aa: CASSPAAFLDTQYF
CDR3nt: TGTGCCAGCAGCCCAGCGGCTTTTTTAGATACGCAGTATTTT
j_gene: TRBJ2-3
d_gene: -
v_gene: TRBV3-1/TRBV3-2
len: 14
abundance: -

CDR3aa: CASSLTSSSYEQYF
CDR3nt: TGTGCCAGCAGCTTAACTAGCAGTTCCTACGAGCAGTACTTC
j_gene: TRBJ2-7
d_gene: -
v_gene: TRBV7-9
len: 14
abundance: -

CDR3aa: CASSSVSGADTQYF
CDR3nt: TGCGCCAGCAGCTCAGTTAGCGGCGCAGATACGCAGTATTTT
j_gene: TRBJ2-3
d_gene: -
v_gene: TRBV5-1
len: 14
abundance: -

CDR3aa: CASSFELPNEQFF
CDR3nt: TGTGCCAGCAGCTTCGAGCTGCCCAATGAGCAGTTCTTC
j_gene: TRBJ2-1
d_gene: -
v_gene: TRBV5-6
len: 13
abundance: -

CDR3aa: CAWGQGNTEAFF
CDR3nt: TGTGCCTGGGGACAGGGGAACACTGAAGCTTTCTTT
j_gene: TRBJ1-1
d_gene: TRBD1
v_gene: TRBV30
len: 12
abundance: -

CDR3aa: CASSQDRGSYNEQFF
CDR3nt: TGCGCCAGCAGCCAAGATAGAGGGTCCTACAATGAGCAGTTCTTC
j_gene: TRBJ2-1
d_gene: -
v_gene: TRBV4-1
len: 15
abundance: -

CDR3aa: CASSLSAAQETQYF
CDR3nt: TGTGCCAGCAGTTTGTCAGCGGCCCAAGAGACCCAGTACTTC
j_gene: TRBJ2-5
d_gene: -
v_gene: TRBV27
len: 14
abundance: -

CDR3aa: CATSDSGGETQYF
CDR3nt: TGTGCCACCAGTGATTCGGGGGGGGAGACCCAGTACTTC
j_gene: TRBJ2-5
d_gene: TRBD2
v_gene: TRBV24-1
len: 13
abundance: once

CDR3aa: CASSDPGETQPQHF
CDR3nt: TGCGCCAGCAGTGATCCAGGGGAAACTCAGCCCCAGCATTTT
j_gene: TRBJ1-5
d_gene: -
v_gene: TRBV10-2
len: 14
abundance: large

CDR3aa: CASSQDHTDNQETQYF
CDR3nt: TGCGCCAGCAGCCAAGATCATACAGATAACCAAGAGACCCAGTACTTC
j_gene: TRBJ2-5
d_gene: -
v_gene: TRBV4-1
len: 16
abundance: -